One sample yielded the 17 T cell receptor beta chains listed below, sequenced in a study of T cells in tuberculosis. Profiling relied on immunoSEQ multiplex PCR, and the TCRdb table lists in-frame clones only, not all of them. The repertoire holds about 24,000 clones, with about 95% as singletons. Specimen: PBMCs. The receptors originated from a donor aged 5 to 30 with latent tuberculosis or without tuberculosis infection.

The chain has TRBV7-8 and TRBJ1-1; D might be TRBD1 (6 bases). The V end was cut by 8 bases, the J end by 0 bases, with 7 bases between. This CDR3 spans 12 amino acids. Germline V lookup: CDR1 SGHVS, CDR2 FQNEAQ. CDR3 coding DNA: TGTGCCAGCCGGACAGTGAACACTGAAGCTTTCTTT. Its protein is CASRTVNTEAFF.

With regard to this clone: Germline and junction disagree at one end, which may indicate a read error. The rearrangement uses TRBV6-5 and TRBJ1-2; a possible D gene is TRBD1 (6 bases). The CDR3 covers 13 residues. Germline lookup yields CDR1 MNHEY and CDR2 SVGAGI. The CDR3 DNA reads as TGTGCCAGCAGTGACTCAGGGGTTCGGGGCTACACCTTC. As protein: CASSDSGVRGYTF.

The chain combines TRBV5-1 with TRBJ2-7; tentative D call: TRBD2 (5 bases). Germline V lookup: CDR1 SGHRS, CDR2 YFSETQ. V was clipped by 1 base and J by 0 bases, with 8 bases between them. The CDR3 runs 14 residues. The CDR3 region is CASSLLGSSYEQYF. CDR3 nucleotide sequence: TGCGCCAGCAGCTTGCTTGGGAGCTCCTACGAGCAGTACTTC.

The chain combines TRBV6-5 with TRBJ2-1; the match to TRBD1 covers 9 bases. Trimming cost V 2 bases and J 15 bases; bases outside gene matches: 8. The CDR3 loop spans 13 amino acids. Per the germline V gene, CDR1 is MNHEY and CDR2 is SVGAGI. CDR3 loop: CASSYSRDRVLFF. The CDR3 nucleotides are TGTGCCAGCAGTTACAGCCGGGACAGGGTGCTGTTCTTC.

This sequence joins TRBV29-1 and TRBJ1-5; TRBD1 might be the D (6 bases). This CDR3 region has 13 residues. The germline CDR1 and CDR2 sequences are SQVTM and ANQGSEA. Here the CDR3 reads CSATGVNNQPQHF. CDR3 sequence (DNA): TGCAGTGCGACAGGTGTTAACAATCAGCCCCAGCATTTT.

V is TRBV19 and J is TRBJ1-3; D is uncertain. This CDR3 is 16 amino acids long. The germline V and J ends were trimmed by 3 bases and 0 bases, with 12 bases remaining between them. Germline V gene sequence: CDR1 LNHDA, CDR2 SQIVND (reference sequence). CDR3 sequence reads: CASSINPERSGNTIYF. The CDR3 bases are TGTGCCAGTAGTATCAACCCAGAGCGCTCTGGAAACACCATATATTTT.

The rearrangement links TRBV18 to TRBJ2-7; no clear D gene. Germline CDR1 and CDR2: KGHSH and LQKENI. The V end was cut by 3 bases, the J end by 2 bases, with 8 bases between. This CDR3 comprises 13 residues. The CDR3 DNA reads as TGTGCCAGCTCACCGCAGGCCGCCTACGAGCAGTACGTC. Translation: CASSPQAAYEQYV.

The chain links TRBV5-1 to TRBJ2-3; TRBD1 matches at 7 bases. Germline lookup yields CDR1 SGHRS and CDR2 YFSETQ. The CDR3 has 15 residues. The ends lost 7 bases at V and 2 bases at J; junction bases unmatched: 10. DNA for the CDR3: TGCGCCAGCGGCCCCGGAGACAGGGACACAGATACGCAGTATTTT. It specifies CASGPGDRDTDTQYF.

The chain uses TRBV2 and TRBJ2-7; D is ambiguous. CDR1 SNHLY and CDR2 FYNNEI come from the germline V gene. This CDR3 has 12 amino acids. Trimming shortened V by 3 bases and J by 8 bases, and 11 bases separated the two germline ends. In DNA, the CDR3 is TGTGCCAGCAGTGACGTAGTCGCCCAGCAGTACTTC. Its translation: CASSDVVAQQYF.

The chain combines TRBV7-2 with TRBJ2-3; TRBD1 might be the D (8 bases). The CDR3 runs 16 residues. The germline gives CDR1 SGHTA, CDR2 FQGNSA. Trimming shortened V by 5 bases and J by 3 bases, and 18 bases separated the two germline ends. The CDR3: CASSLTGGVWTDTQYF. The CDR3 region has the DNA TGTGCCAGCAGCCTTACAGGGGGGGTATGGACAGATACGCAGTATTTT. The full variable domain, completed using reference TRBV7-2 and TRBJ2-3, is GAGVSQSPSNKVTEKGKDVELRCDPISGHTALYWYRQSLGQGLEFLIYFQGNSAPDKSGLPSDRFSAERTGGSVSTLTIQRTQQEDSAVYLCASSLTGGVWTDTQYFGPGTRLTVL.

This clone showed up just once. This chain connects TRBV4-1 to TRBJ2-1; 7 bases are shared with TRBD1. Germline V gene data show CDR1 as MGHRA and CDR2 as YSYEKL. V shed 1 base, J shed 2 bases, and the junction held 5 bases outside the gene matches. The CDR3 extends over 16 amino acids. As DNA, the CDR3 is TGCGCCAGCAGCCAAGGACAGGGCCGGACCTACAATGAGCAGTTCTTC. Protein sequence: CASSQGQGRTYNEQFF.

The chain is built from TRBV27 and TRBJ2-1, with D hard to call. This CDR3 spans 15 amino acids. Deletions cut 3 bases from V and 0 bases from J, with 9 bases between. Per germline, CDR1 MNHEY and CDR2 SMNVEV (reference sequence). The CDR3 sequence: CASSFQAYSYNEQFF. The CDR3 nucleotides read TGTGCCAGCAGTTTTCAGGCCTACTCCTACAATGAGCAGTTCTTC.

This clone has just one count. This rearrangement joins TRBV6-1 to TRBJ1-1, with 7 positions matching TRBD1. Per the germline V gene, CDR1 is MNHNS and CDR2 is SASEGT. V dropped 6 bases and J dropped 6; count of bases not matched to a gene: 7. The length of the CDR3 is 13 residues. The CDR3 is CASRVTGPSEAFF. CDR3 coding DNA: TGTGCCAGCAGGGTGACAGGGCCGTCTGAAGCTTTCTTT.

This chain links TRBV14 with TRBJ1-5; no definite D call. The CDR3 consists of 14 residues. Between the trimmed V and J ends, which lost 4 bases and 1 base, there was a span of 8 bases. CDR1 is SGHDN and CDR2 is FVKESK in the germline V gene. CDR3 nucleotides: TGTGCCAGCAGCCCCATCGGGAGCAATCAGCCCCAGCATTTT. Its protein product is CASSPIGSNQPQHF.

This chain joins TRBV5-6 and TRBJ2-3, with no clear D. The CDR3 has 13 residues. The germline V gene encodes CDR1 SGHDT and CDR2 YYEEEE. V was trimmed by 0 bases and J by 5 bases, leaving 7 bases between them. CDR3 sequence (DNA): TGTGCCAGCAGCTTGGGTTCGGGAGATACGCAGTATTTT. Protein product: CASSLGSGDTQYF.

The chain uses TRBV5-1 and TRBJ2-2; 7 nucleotides line up with TRBD1. The CDR3 contains 15 residues. Trimming took 1 base from V and 1 from J; bases not matched to a gene: 1. Per germline, CDR1 SGHRS and CDR2 YFSETQ. The chain's CDR3 is CASSLRTGNTGELFF. The CDR3 nucleotides are TGCGCCAGCAGCTTGAGGACAGGGAACACCGGGGAGCTGTTTTTT.

The chain joins TRBV5-1 to TRBJ1-2; D uncertain. Per the germline V gene, CDR1 is SGHRS and CDR2 is YFSETQ. V was pared by 0 bases and J by 2 bases, with 5 bases between. The CDR3 contains 13 residues. CDR3 region: CASSLAGNYGYTF. The CDR3 DNA follows: TGCGCCAGCAGCTTGGCCGGGAACTATGGCTACACCTTC.